The text below deals with one T cell receptor (beta chain). PCR employed 60 Vbeta and 13 Jbeta primers. Generated by immunoSEQ multiplex PCR, the TCRdb table keeps only in-frame clones and is missing some. The data show about 100,000 clones, around a tenth seen once. The entry originates in a study of cytomegalovirus exposure and HLA in healthy donors. The CDR3 has 12 residues. CDR1 and CDR2 (germline): MGHRA, YSYEKL. Trimming removed 4 bases at V and 8 bases at J, with 9 bases between. The V gene is TRBV4-1, the J gene TRBJ2-1; maybe TRBD2 (5 bases). The sequencing input was PBMCs. The receptor comes from a man aged 40-50 years in good health and CMV-seropositive. The CDR3 protein is CASSLGSYEQFF. The CDR3 DNA follows: TGCGCCAGCAGCCTTGGGAGCTATGAGCAGTTCTTC.